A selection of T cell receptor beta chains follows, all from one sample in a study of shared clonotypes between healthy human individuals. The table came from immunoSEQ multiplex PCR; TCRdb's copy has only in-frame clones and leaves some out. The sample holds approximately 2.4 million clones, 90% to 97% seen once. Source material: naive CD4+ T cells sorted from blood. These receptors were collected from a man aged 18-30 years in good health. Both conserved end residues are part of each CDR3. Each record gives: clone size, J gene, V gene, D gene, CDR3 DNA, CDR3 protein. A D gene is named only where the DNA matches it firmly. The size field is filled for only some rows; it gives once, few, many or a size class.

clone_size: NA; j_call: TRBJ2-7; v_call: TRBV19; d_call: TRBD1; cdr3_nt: TGTGCCAGTAGTCCTCTTGCAAAGGGGGCCTCCTACGAGCAGTACTTC; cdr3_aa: CASSPLAKGASYEQYF
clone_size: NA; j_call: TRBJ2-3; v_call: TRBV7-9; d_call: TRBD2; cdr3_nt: TGTGCCAGCAGCTTCTGGACTAGCAACCTAGATACGCAGTATTTT; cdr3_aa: CASSFWTSNLDTQYF
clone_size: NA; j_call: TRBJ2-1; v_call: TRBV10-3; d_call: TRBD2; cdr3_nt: TGTGCCATCAGTGGAACTAGCGGGGGGTCCTACAATGAGCAGTTCTTC; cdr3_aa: CAISGTSGGSYNEQFF
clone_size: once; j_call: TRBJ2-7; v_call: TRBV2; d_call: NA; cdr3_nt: TGTGCCAGCAGTGAAACCTTTTCTGGTGGCGAGCAGTACTTC; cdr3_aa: CASSETFSGGEQYF
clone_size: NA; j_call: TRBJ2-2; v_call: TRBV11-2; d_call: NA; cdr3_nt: TGTGCCAGCAGCTTACACGGCGGGAAGGGCGCCGGGGAGCTGTTTTTT; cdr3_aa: CASSLHGGKGAGELFF
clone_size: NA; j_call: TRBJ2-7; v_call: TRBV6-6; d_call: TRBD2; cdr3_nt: TGTGCCAGCAGTACATACCTAGCGGGACCTCCTAGGGAGCAGTACTTC; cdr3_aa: CASSTYLAGPPREQYF
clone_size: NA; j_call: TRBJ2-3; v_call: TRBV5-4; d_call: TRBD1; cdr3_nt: TGTGCCAGCAGCCCTCGGACAGGGACCACAGATACGCAGTATTTT; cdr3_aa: CASSPRTGTTDTQYF
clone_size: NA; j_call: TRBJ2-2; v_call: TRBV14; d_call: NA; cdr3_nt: TGTGCCAGCAGCCTCATCCGAACAGGGACCGGGGAGCTGTTTTTT; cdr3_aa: CASSLIRTGTGELFF
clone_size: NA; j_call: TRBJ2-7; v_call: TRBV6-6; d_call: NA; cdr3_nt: TGTGCCAGCAGTTACCTTGGCAGGTCTGGTTACGAGCAGTACTTC; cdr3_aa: CASSYLGRSGYEQYF
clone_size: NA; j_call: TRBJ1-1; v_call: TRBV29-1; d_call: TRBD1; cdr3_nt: TGCAGCGTAGTCAACAGGGGGCTGTGGGCTGAAGCTTTCTTT; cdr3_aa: CSVVNRGLWAEAFF
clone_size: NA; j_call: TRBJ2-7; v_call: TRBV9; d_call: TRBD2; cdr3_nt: TGTGCCAGCAGCGTAGGGACTAGCGGGAGGGCCGACTCCTACGAGCAGTACTTC; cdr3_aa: CASSVGTSGRADSYEQYF
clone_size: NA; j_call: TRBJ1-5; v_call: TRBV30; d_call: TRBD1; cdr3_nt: TGTGCCTGGAGTGAATGGGACAGGGTTAGCCAGCCCCAGCATTTT; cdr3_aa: CAWSEWDRVSQPQHF
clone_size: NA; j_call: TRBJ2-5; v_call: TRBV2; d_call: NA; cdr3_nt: TGTGCCAGCTTGCCGGTGGGGGAGACCCAGTACTTC; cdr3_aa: CASLPVGETQYF
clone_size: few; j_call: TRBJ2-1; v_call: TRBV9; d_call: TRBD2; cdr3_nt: TGTGCCAGCAGCGTAGCGGGGGGGCCCTACAATGAGCAGTTCTTC; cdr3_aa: CASSVAGGPYNEQFF
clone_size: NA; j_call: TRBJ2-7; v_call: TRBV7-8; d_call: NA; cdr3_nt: TGTGCCAGCAGCTGGAGGACCGGGCAACACGAGCAGTACTTC; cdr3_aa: CASSWRTGQHEQYF
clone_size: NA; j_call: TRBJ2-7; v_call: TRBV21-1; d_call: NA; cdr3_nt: TGTGCCAGCAGCAAAAAGATCGAGCAGTACTTC; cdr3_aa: CASSKKIEQYF
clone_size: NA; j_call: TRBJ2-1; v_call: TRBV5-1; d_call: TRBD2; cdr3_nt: TGCGCCAGCAGCTTGGCGGCGGGGGGGAGCTACAATGAGCAGTTCTTC; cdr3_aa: CASSLAAGGSYNEQFF
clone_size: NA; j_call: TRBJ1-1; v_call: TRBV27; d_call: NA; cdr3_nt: TGTGCCAGCAGTTTATCGAGGTCAGTAGGCCCGCTACTGGAAGCTTTCTTT; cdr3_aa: CASSLSRSVGPLLEAFF